This record looks at one TCR beta chain sequence and its context. These data are taken from a study of blood T cell repertoires in COVID-19. Study-wide background: Whether acute or convalescent, the COVID-19 samples came from the United States, Italy and Spain. PBMCs, B-cell-depleted T cells, or T cells were the source of the cDNA or gDNA that made up the material.

Study processing details: From reference gene primer amplification, estimates of nucleated cell counts were derived. Data came from immunoSEQ multiplex PCR; TCRdb stores just in-frame clones and leaves some out. V and J calls and clone size are given by that table; D and trimming were obtained from the DNA. This sample yields approximately 330,000 clones, of which approximately 90% are seen a single time; around 9.9% belongs to the top ten. The ends lost 7 bases at V and 1 base at J; junction bases unmatched: 4. The CDR3 spans 15 residues. Per germline, CDR1 LNHDA and CDR2 SQIVND (reference sequence).

This TCR was sampled from a man aged 25-45 years with COVID-19, enrolled during active disease. The chain recombines TRBV19 with TRBJ2-3; 11 bases line up with TRBD2. Sequenced: peripheral blood. CDR3 amino acids: CASTQTSGGTDTQYF. CDR3 nucleotides: TGTGCCAGTACCCAGACTAGCGGGGGCACAGATACGCAGTATTTT.